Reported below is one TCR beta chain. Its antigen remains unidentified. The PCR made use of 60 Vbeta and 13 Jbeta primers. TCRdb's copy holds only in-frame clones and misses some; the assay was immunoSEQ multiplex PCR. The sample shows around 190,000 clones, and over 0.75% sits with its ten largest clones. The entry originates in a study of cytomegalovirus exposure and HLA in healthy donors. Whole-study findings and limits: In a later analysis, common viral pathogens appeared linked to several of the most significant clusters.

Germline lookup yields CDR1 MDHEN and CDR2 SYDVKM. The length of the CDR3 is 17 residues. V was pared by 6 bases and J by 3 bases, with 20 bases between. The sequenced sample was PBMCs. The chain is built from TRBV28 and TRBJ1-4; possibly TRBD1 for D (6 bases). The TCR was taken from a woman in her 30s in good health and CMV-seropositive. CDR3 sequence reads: CASSQGTQGLANEKLFF. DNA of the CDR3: TGTGCCAGCAGCCAAGGGACCCAGGGGCTGGCTAATGAAAAACTGTTTTTT.